Listed below are T cell receptor beta chains from one sample, sequenced in a study of CD8 T cells in ankylosing spondylitis. TCRdb recomputed calls from the 5' RACE reads with MiXCR, one row per CDR3 protein. The sample includes about 320,000 distinct CDR3 sequences, around a tenth seen only once; the top ten take about a tenth. Sequencing used blood, either unsorted or a sorted T cell fraction (not recorded which). These receptors originate from a female donor with ankylosing spondylitis or in good health (not recorded which). Both conserved end residues are part of each CDR3. A D gene is named only where the DNA matches it firmly. Only part of the rows carry a size: once, few, many, or a class if the clone is expanded.

v_gene: TRBV20-1
abundance: few
len: 15
d_gene: TRBD2
j_gene: TRBJ2-2
CDR3aa: CSAQVSGRNTGELFF
CDR3nt: TGCAGTGCTCAAGTTAGCGGGCGGAACACCGGGGAGCTGTTTTTT

v_gene: TRBV12-3/TRBV12-4
abundance: many
len: 13
d_gene: NA
j_gene: TRBJ2-7
CDR3aa: CASRSGTVYEQYF
CDR3nt: TGTGCCAGCAGGAGCGGGACAGTCTACGAGCAGTACTTC

v_gene: TRBV7-8
abundance: many
len: 14
d_gene: NA
j_gene: TRBJ2-7
CDR3aa: CASSSRGGSYEQYF
CDR3nt: TGTGCCAGCAGCTCGCGTGGGGGGTCCTACGAGCAGTACTTC

v_gene: TRBV2
abundance: NA
len: 14
d_gene: NA
j_gene: TRBJ1-1
CDR3aa: CASSEVSVNTEAFF
CDR3nt: TGTGCCAGCAGTGAGGTTTCGGTGAACACTGAAGCTTTCTTT

v_gene: TRBV11-2
abundance: many
len: 15
d_gene: TRBD2
j_gene: TRBJ2-1
CDR3aa: CASSLSRGGPGEQFF
CDR3nt: TGTGCCAGCAGCTTATCTCGGGGGGGCCCAGGGGAGCAGTTCTTC

v_gene: TRBV20-1
abundance: many
len: 14
d_gene: NA
j_gene: TRBJ2-1
CDR3aa: CSARGRGGYNEQFF
CDR3nt: TGCAGTGCTAGGGGCAGGGGGGGGTACAATGAGCAGTTCTTC

v_gene: TRBV15
abundance: few
len: 13
d_gene: NA
j_gene: TRBJ2-2
CDR3aa: CATSRERSGELFF
CDR3nt: TGTGCCACCAGCAGAGAACGGAGCGGGGAGCTGTTTTTT

v_gene: TRBV10-2
abundance: NA
len: 13
d_gene: NA
j_gene: TRBJ1-3
CDR3aa: CASSINSGNTIYF
CDR3nt: TGCGCCAGCAGCATTAACTCTGGAAACACCATATATTTT

v_gene: TRBV7-9
abundance: NA
len: 15
d_gene: NA
j_gene: TRBJ1-1
CDR3aa: CASSLPTGVHTEAFF
CDR3nt: TGTGCCAGCAGCTTGCCAACAGGAGTTCACACTGAAGCTTTCTTT

v_gene: TRBV5-1
abundance: NA
len: 16
d_gene: TRBD2
j_gene: TRBJ2-1
CDR3aa: CASSLGTSGKFDEQFF
CDR3nt: TGCGCCAGCAGCTTGGGGACTAGCGGGAAATTCGATGAGCAGTTCTTC

v_gene: TRBV20-1
abundance: many
len: 14
d_gene: TRBD2
j_gene: TRBJ2-2
CDR3aa: CSAPRDGGTGELFF
CDR3nt: TGCAGTGCCCCTCGGGACGGGGGGACCGGGGAGCTGTTTTTT

v_gene: TRBV7-9
abundance: many
len: 15
d_gene: NA
j_gene: TRBJ2-6
CDR3aa: CASSFATSGANVLTF
CDR3nt: TGTGCCAGCAGCTTCGCGACCTCTGGGGCCAACGTCCTGACTTTC

v_gene: TRBV7-9
abundance: many
len: 14
d_gene: NA
j_gene: TRBJ1-4
CDR3aa: CASARGREDEKLFF
CDR3nt: TGTGCCAGCGCCCGGGGTAGGGAAGATGAAAAACTGTTTTTT

v_gene: TRBV20-1
abundance: few
len: 15
d_gene: NA
j_gene: TRBJ2-3
CDR3aa: CSALSPRQNTDTQYF
CDR3nt: TGCAGTGCTCTCTCCCCAAGACAAAACACAGATACGCAGTATTTT

v_gene: TRBV7-2
abundance: NA
len: 15
d_gene: NA
j_gene: TRBJ2-1
CDR3aa: CASSLIRGNYNEQFF
CDR3nt: TGTGCCAGCAGCTTAATCAGGGGCAACTACAATGAGCAGTTCTTC

v_gene: TRBV29-1
abundance: few
len: 15
d_gene: NA
j_gene: TRBJ2-3
CDR3aa: CSVSGLLGGTDTQYF
CDR3nt: TGCAGCGTTTCCGGACTCCTGGGGGGCACAGATACGCAGTATTTT

v_gene: TRBV5-6
abundance: many
len: 15
d_gene: NA
j_gene: TRBJ2-1
CDR3aa: CASSSEFTPYNEQFF
CDR3nt: TGTGCCAGCAGCTCGGAGTTCACCCCTTACAATGAGCAGTTCTTC

v_gene: TRBV6-2/TRBV6-3
abundance: many
len: 18
d_gene: NA
j_gene: TRBJ2-3
CDR3aa: CASSYERTDPKGTDTQYF
CDR3nt: TGTGCCAGCAGTTACGAGCGGACGGATCCGAAGGGCACAGATACGCAGTATTTT

v_gene: TRBV30
abundance: many
len: 13
d_gene: NA
j_gene: TRBJ2-7
CDR3aa: CAWTRTGVYEQYF
CDR3nt: TGTGCCTGGACAAGGACCGGGGTCTACGAGCAGTACTTC

v_gene: TRBV5-6
abundance: few
len: 13
d_gene: NA
j_gene: TRBJ1-1
CDR3aa: CASSPSGLTEAFF
CDR3nt: TGTGCCAGCAGCCCCTCGGGGTTGACTGAAGCTTTCTTT

v_gene: TRBV20-1
abundance: many
len: 14
d_gene: NA
j_gene: TRBJ1-6
CDR3aa: CSASEGGGFSPLHF
CDR3nt: TGCAGTGCTAGCGAGGGTGGGGGATTTTCACCCCTCCACTTT

v_gene: TRBV5-1
abundance: NA
len: 15
d_gene: NA
j_gene: TRBJ2-7
CDR3aa: CASSTIPGGPYEQYF
CDR3nt: TGCGCCAGCAGCACCATTCCCGGGGGACCTTACGAGCAGTACTTC